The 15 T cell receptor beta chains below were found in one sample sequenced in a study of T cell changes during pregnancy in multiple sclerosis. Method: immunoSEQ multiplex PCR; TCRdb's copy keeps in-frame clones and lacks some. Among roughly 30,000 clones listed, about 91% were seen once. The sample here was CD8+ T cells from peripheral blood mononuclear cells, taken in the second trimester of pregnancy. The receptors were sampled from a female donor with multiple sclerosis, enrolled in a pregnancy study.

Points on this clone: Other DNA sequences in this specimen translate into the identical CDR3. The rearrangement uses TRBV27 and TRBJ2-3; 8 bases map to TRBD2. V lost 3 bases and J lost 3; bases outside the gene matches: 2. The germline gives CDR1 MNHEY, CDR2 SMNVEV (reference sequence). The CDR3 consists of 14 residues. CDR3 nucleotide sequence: TGTGCCAGCAGTTTCGGGGGGGGGACAGATACGCAGTATTTT. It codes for CASSFGGGTDTQYF.

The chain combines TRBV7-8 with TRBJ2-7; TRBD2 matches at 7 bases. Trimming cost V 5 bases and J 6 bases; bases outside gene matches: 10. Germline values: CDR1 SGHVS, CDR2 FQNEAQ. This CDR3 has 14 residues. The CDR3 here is CASSLGLGRGEQYF. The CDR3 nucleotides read TGTGCCAGCAGCCTCGGACTAGGACGGGGCGAGCAGTACTTC. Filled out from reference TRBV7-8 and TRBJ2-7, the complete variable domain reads GAGVSQSPRYKVAKRGQDVALRCDPISGHVSLFWYQQALGQGPEFLTYFQNEAQLDKSGLPSDRFFAERPEGSVSTLKIQRTQQEDSAVYLCASSLGLGRGEQYFGPGTRLTVT.

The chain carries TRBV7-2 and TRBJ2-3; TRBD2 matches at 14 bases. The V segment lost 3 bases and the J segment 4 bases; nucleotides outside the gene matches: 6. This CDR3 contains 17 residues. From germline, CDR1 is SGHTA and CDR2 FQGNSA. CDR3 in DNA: TGTGCCAGCAGCTTTGAGACTAGCGGGAGGGTGGCAGATACGCAGTATTTT. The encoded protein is CASSFETSGRVADTQYF.

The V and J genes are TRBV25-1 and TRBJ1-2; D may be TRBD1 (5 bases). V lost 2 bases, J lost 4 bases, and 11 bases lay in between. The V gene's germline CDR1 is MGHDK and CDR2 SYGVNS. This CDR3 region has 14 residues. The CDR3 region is CASSESWGSYGYTF. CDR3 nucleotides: TGTGCCAGCAGTGAAAGTTGGGGCAGCTATGGCTACACCTTC.

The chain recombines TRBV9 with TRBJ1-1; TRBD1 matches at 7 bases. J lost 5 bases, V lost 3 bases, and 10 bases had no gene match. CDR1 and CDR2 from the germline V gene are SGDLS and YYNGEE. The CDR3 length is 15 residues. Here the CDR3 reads CASSESGTVGTEAFF. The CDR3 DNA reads TGTGCCAGCAGCGAATCCGGGACAGTCGGGACTGAAGCTTTCTTT. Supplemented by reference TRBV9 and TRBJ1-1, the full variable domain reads DSGVTQTPKHLITATGQRVTLRCSPRSGDLSVYWYQQSLDQGLQFLIQYYNGEERAKGNILERFSAQQFPDLHSELNLSSLELGDSALYFCASSESGTVGTEAFFGQGTRLTVV.

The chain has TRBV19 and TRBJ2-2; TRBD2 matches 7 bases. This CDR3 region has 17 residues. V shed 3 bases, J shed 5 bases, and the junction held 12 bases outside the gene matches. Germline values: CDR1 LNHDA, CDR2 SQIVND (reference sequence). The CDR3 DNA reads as TGTGCCAGTAGTATCACCGGGGACTATCGAGAAACCGGGGAGCTGTTTTTT. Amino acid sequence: CASSITGDYRETGELFF.

The CDR3 loop reads CASSYSPQRNTEAFF. CDR3 in DNA: TGTGCCAGCAGCTACAGTCCACAGAGGAACACTGAAGCTTTCTTT. The V and J genes are TRBV27 and TRBJ1-1; no clear D gene. The V end was cut by 6 bases, the J end by 1 base, with 15 bases between. The CDR3 contains 15 residues. Germline CDR1 is MNHEY and CDR2 is SMNVEV (reference sequence).

The CDR3 sequence is CASSLWAGTEAFF. DNA of the CDR3: TGTGCCAGCAGCTTATGGGCGGGGACTGAAGCTTTCTTT. V gene TRBV7-3 combines with J gene TRBJ1-1; D gene ambiguous. This CDR3 is built from 13 residues. The V and J ends lost 2 bases and 5 bases respectively, with 9 bases between them. CDR1 SGHTA and CDR2 FQGTGA come from the germline V gene.

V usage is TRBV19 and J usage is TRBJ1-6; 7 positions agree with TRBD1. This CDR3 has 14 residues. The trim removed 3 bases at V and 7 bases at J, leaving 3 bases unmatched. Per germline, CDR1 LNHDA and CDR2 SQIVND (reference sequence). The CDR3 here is CASSIPGGNSPLHF. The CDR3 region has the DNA TGTGCCAGTAGTATTCCAGGGGGAAATTCACCCCTCCACTTT.

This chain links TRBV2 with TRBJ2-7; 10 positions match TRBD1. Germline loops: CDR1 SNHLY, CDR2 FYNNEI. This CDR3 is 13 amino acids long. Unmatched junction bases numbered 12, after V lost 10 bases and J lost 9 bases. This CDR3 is CAIKTGGVRGQYF. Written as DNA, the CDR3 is TGTGCCATTAAGACAGGGGGCGTCAGGGGGCAGTACTTC. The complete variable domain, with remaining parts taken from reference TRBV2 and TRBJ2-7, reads EPEVTQTPSHQVTQMGQEVILRCVPISNHLYFYWYRQILGQKVEFLVSFYNNEISEKSEIFDDQFSVERPDGSNFTLKIRSTKLEDSAMYFCAIKTGGVRGQYFGPGTRLTVT.

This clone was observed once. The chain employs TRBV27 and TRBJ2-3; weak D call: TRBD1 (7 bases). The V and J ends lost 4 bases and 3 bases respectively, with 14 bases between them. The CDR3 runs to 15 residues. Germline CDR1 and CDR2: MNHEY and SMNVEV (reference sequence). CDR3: CASSYRGGRTDTQYF. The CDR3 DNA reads TGTGCCAGCAGTTACAGGGGAGGAAGGACAGATACGCAGTATTTT.

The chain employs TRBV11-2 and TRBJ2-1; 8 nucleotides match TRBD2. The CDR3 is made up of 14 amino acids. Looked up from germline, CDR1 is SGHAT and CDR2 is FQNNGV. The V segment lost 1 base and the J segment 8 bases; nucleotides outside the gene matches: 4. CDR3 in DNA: TGTGCCAGCAGCTTAGCGGGGGGGCTTGATGAGCAGTTCTTC. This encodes CASSLAGGLDEQFF.

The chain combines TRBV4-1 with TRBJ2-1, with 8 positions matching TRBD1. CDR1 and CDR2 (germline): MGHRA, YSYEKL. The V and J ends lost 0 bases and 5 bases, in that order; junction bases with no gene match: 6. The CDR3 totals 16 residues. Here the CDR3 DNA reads TGCGCCAGCAGCCAAGAGTCCGGGACAGGACACAATGAGCAGTTCTTC. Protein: CASSQESGTGHNEQFF.

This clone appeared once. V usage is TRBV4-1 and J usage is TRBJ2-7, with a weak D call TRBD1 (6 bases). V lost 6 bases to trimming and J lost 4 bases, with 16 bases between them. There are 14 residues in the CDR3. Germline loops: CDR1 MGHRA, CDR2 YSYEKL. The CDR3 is CASSVGRGAYEQYF. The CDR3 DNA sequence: TGCGCCAGCAGTGTGGGCAGGGGAGCTTACGAGCAGTACTTC.

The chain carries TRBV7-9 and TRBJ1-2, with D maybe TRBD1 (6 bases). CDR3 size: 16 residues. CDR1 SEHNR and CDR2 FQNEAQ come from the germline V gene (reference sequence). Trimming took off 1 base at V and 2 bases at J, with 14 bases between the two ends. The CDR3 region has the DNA TGTGCCAGCAGCTTAGGGAAGGACAGACTCAACTATGGCTACACCTTC. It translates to CASSLGKDRLNYGYTF.